This T cell receptor (beta chain) was obtained from a study of blood T cell repertoires in COVID-19. For the study at large: The origin of the acute and convalescent COVID-19 samples was the United States, Italy and Spain. PBMCs, B-cell-depleted T cells, or T cells provided the cDNA or gDNA that made up the material.

Per the authors' pipeline: Reference gene primer amplification gave estimated nucleated cell counts. This table comes from immunoSEQ multiplex PCR, and its TCRdb copy is limited to in-frame clones, with some not included. The DNA was the basis for D and trimming; V, J and clone size are from that table. The data hold about 260,000 clones, with 75% to 90% observed a single time. CDR1 and CDR2 (germline): MNHEY, SMNVEV (reference sequence). Between the trimmed V and J ends, which lost 0 bases and 3 bases, there was a span of 12 bases. This CDR3 has 15 residues. The sequenced material came from peripheral blood. The chain couples TRBV27 to TRBJ2-7, with D tentatively TRBD1 (5 bases). This TCR was sampled from a woman between 40 and 55 years old who had recovered from COVID-19. In DNA form, the CDR3 reads TGTGCCAGCAGTTTATCGTGGGGCAGGGTCTACGAGCAGTACTTC. Translation: CASSLSWGRVYEQYF.